This T cell receptor beta chain was documented in a study of T cells in Graves' hyperthyroidism and ophthalmopathy. Study outcomes and limitations: The model's output predicted ophthalmopathy at a median of roughly 6.9 months prior to onset.

RNA transcripts gave rise to amplified TCR beta CDR3 regions. An initial round of RT-PCR targeting the TCR CDR3 relied on the HTBI primer set. Each CDR3 protein is one row after TCRdb ran MiXCR on the multiplex PCR reads. Among 660,000 or so distinct CDR3 sequences listed, around 21% were seen once. This CDR3 is 16 amino acids long. CDR1 and CDR2 (germline): LNHDA, SQIVND (reference sequence). V was clipped by 5 bases and J by 15 bases; unmatched bases: 17. With regard to this clonotype: Its target is unknown.

Used for diagnoses were clinical symptoms, serum thyroxine and TRAb, thyroid ultrasound and orbital computed tomography. PBMCs stemmed from less than 13 ml fresh peripheral blood. This clonotype was sampled from a man under 40 with Graves' ophthalmopathy. The sequenced material came from blood. The V call is TRBV19, the J call TRBJ2-2, with 11 bases that match TRBD2. CDR3 residues: CASSPPKVAGGPRLFF. In nucleotides, the CDR3 is TGTGCCAGTAGTCCTCCGAAGGTAGCGGGAGGGCCGAGGTTGTTTTTT.